This T cell receptor (beta chain) was recorded in a study of shared clonotypes between healthy human individuals (dated by TCRdb to 2018 to 2020). The study in broad terms: The cohort included a few men and two women between 18 and 49 years of age. For each donor, three plates each were used for CD4 naive and CD4 memory, two plates were used for CD8 naive, and one plate was used for CD8 memory. The study deeply sequenced blood TCR repertoires of five healthy adults to estimate repertoire size and the extent of clonotype sharing between individuals. To increase sequencing depth and limit assay-specific biases, TCR repertoire library preparation and sequencing were carried out by different laboratories using diverse techniques. Each donor's leukapheresis produced roughly between roughly 0.9 and 8.9 billion PBMCs.

Trimming at the junction amounts to 5 bases on V and 8 bases on J, and the germline ends lie 19 bases apart. The CDR3, cysteine through phenylalanine, is 15 amino acids long. The sequence is cut down to CDR3 DNA, 45 bases in frame from base 1. The germline V gene provides CDR1 MDHEN and CDR2 SYDVKM. Using the deep immunoSEQ assay, TCR CDR3 regions were amplified from genomic DNA by multiplex PCR. Extracted genomic DNA from each cell subset was distributed evenly across all wells of several immunoSEQ 96-well plates, and each plate was treated as a replicate. For sorted subsets, roughly 200 ng of genomic DNA, equivalent to 25,000 to 35,000 T cell genomes, went into each replicate PCR. The purified libraries were quantified using a Qubit 3.0 fluorometer, sized with a Bioanalyzer 2100, and then quantified again using the KAPA Library Quantification kit. Every immunoSEQ 96-well plate was sequenced on a separate single-read 150-cycle Illumina NextSeq 550 flow cell. The source study handled its data this way. The immunoSEQ output contained only junctional sequences without quality scores, so filtering could not match that applied to full-length reads. Sequences were annotated with PyIR, a Python wrapper for IgBLAST v1.9, using IMGT germline references to assign V/J genes and CDR3. Any read was removed if the V/J assignment was weak (E-value above 1e-6), the CDR3 was missing, or the read contained stop codons, out-of-frame junctions, or ambiguous translated residues. A V3J clonotype was defined by an identical inferred V gene, J gene, and CDR3 amino acid sequence. Percentage overlap between repertoires was calculated by dividing the number of shared unique clonotypes by the size of the smaller repertoire. Richness of each repertoire was evaluated using RTK rarefaction, the Chao1 estimator, and Recon v2.1 estimates of unobserved clonotypes. Generation probabilities for all TCRbeta clonotypes obtained by the gDNA method from a few donors were computed using OLGA. TCRdb's version of the immuneACCESS table is confined to in-frame rearrangements and falls short of the full clone set. An unresolved V gene accounts for under half of the shortfall where checked; the remainder is of unknown origin. V and J calls and clone size are those listed in that table; D and trimming were worked out from the DNA. The sample table records about 680,000 clones; roughly 94% of these occur just once. The ten most abundant clones make up 24% of the sample.

On this clone: Its binding antigen is unknown. One base away there is no much larger clone; base qualities are not given.

Study-wide conclusions, independent of this receptor: Larger estimated clonotype richness was generally found for naive subsets than for memory subsets. Even with the large sequencing depth, rarefaction of the sorted-subset datasets indicated that sequencing was incomplete. Approximately 5% of naive CD4, 3.5% of naive CD8, 2.3% of memory CD4, and 0.4% of memory CD8 clonotypes were shared across several donors. The genetic and exposure-history diversity represented was limited by the small number of donors. Compared with non-shared clonotypes, the clonotypes found in all four sorted-subset donors had higher generation probabilities. Pairwise subsampling indicated that sequencing depth was expected to affect the degree of clonotype sharing among donors. Sampling was restricted to blood, and TCR repertoires in tissue are likely to differ from TCR repertoires in blood.

CD8 naive samples were obtained by positive selection for CCR7 among CD45RO-negative cells, yielding a CD45RA+CCR7+ population from which TemRA cells were excluded. The donors were healthy, HIV-negative adults who had no recently reported acute infections or vaccinations. Only Caucasian adults living in Nashville, Tennessee, USA were represented among the donors. Blood was obtained by leukapheresis, after which PBMCs were separated by Ficoll-Histopaque density gradient centrifugation and cryopreserved in liquid nitrogen vapor phase. Purity and quantity of every magnetically sorted T cell population were checked by analytical flow cytometry. Genomic DNA was isolated from every sorted fraction and measured by UV absorbance on a Nanodrop 2000c.

Sample: naive CD8+ T cells sorted from blood. The cell subset or site label corresponds to: CD45RA+CCR7+. The rearranged chain carries TRBV28 and TRBJ2-1, and possibly TRBD1, on 6 matching bases. The TCR originated in a man aged 30 to 45 in good health. At the DNA level, the sequence is TGTGCCAGCAGTCAGGACAGCGCCGGGAATGATGAGCAGTTCTTC. Translated, it gives CASSQDSAGNDEQFF.